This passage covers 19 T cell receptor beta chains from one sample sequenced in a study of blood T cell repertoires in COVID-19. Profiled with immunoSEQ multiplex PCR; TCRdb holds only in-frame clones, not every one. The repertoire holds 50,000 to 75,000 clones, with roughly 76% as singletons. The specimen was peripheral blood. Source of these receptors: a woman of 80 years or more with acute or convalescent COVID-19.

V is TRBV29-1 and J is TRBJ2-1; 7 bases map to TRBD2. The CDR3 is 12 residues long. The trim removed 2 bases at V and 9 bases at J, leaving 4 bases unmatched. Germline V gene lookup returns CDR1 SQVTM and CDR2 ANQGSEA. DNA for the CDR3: TGCAGCGTTGAATCTCGGGGGGTTGAGCAGTTCTTC. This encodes CSVESRGVEQFF.

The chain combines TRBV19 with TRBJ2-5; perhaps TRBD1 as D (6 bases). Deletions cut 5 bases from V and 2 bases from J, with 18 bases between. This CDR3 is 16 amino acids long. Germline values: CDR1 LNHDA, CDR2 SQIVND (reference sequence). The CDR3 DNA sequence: TGTGCCAGTAGTCCTAAGCCGACAGGACCTCAAGAGACCCAGTACTTC. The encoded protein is CASSPKPTGPQETQYF.

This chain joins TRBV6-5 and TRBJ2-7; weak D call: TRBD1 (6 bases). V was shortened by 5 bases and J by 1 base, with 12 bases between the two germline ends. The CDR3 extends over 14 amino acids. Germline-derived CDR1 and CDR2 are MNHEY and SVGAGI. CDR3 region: CASSKQGISYEQYF. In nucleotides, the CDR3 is TGTGCCAGCAGTAAGCAGGGGATATCCTACGAGCAGTACTTC.

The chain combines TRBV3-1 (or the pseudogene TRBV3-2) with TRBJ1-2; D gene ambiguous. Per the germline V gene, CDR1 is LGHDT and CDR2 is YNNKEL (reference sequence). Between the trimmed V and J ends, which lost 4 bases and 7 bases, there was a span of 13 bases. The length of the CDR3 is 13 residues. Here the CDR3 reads CASSPHRKSGYTF. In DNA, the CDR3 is TGTGCCAGCAGCCCCCACCGTAAGAGTGGCTACACCTTC.

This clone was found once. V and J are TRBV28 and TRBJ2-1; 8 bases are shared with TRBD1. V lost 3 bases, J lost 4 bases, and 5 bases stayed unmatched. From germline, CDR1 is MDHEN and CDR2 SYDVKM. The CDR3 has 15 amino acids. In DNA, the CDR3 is TGTGCCAGCAGTTTTTCGGGGACAGGATACAATGAGCAGTTCTTC. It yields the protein CASSFSGTGYNEQFF.

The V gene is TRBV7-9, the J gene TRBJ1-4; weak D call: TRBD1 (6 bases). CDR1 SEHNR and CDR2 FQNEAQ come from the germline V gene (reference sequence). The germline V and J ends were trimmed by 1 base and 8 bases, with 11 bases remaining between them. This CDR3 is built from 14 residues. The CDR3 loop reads CASSLGGPAEKLFF. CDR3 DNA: TGTGCCAGCAGCTTAGGGGGGCCAGCAGAAAAACTGTTTTTT.

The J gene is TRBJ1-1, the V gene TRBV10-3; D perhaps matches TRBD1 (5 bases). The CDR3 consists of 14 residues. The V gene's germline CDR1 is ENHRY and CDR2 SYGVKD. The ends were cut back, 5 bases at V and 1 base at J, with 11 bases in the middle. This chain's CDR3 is CAISQITGNTEAFF. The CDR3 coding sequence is TGTGCCATCAGTCAAATTACAGGGAACACTGAAGCTTTCTTT.

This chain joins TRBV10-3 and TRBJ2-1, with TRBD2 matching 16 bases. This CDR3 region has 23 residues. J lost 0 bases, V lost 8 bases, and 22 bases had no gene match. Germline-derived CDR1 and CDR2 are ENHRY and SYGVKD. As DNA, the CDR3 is TGTGCCATCCCCCCTACCCACGGGACAGAGGGACTAGCGGGAGGGAGCTCCTACAATGAGCAGTTCTTC. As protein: CAIPPTHGTEGLAGGSSYNEQFF.

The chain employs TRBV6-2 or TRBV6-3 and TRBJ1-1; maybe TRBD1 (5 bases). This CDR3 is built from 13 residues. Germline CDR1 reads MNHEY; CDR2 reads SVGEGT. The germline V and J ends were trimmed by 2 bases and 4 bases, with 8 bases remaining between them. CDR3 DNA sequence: TGTGCCAGCAGTTACAGGGGATCCACTGAAGCTTTCTTT. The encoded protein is CASSYRGSTEAFF.

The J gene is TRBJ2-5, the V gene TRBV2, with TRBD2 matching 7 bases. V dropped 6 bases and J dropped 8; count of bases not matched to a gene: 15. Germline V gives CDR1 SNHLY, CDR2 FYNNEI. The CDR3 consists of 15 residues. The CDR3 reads CASRPWEGSAPTQYF. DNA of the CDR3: TGTGCCAGCAGGCCGTGGGAGGGATCAGCCCCTACCCAGTACTTC.

The DNA of the CDR3 is TGTGCCACCAGAAGATCAGAGCAGAGCGATAACAATGAGCAGTTCTTC. Protein product: CATRRSEQSDNNEQFF. The chain links TRBV24-1 to TRBJ2-1; no firm D call. CDR3 length: 16 residues. V was trimmed by 7 bases and J by 5 bases, leaving 20 bases between them. Germline V gene lookup returns CDR1 KGHDR and CDR2 SFDVKD.

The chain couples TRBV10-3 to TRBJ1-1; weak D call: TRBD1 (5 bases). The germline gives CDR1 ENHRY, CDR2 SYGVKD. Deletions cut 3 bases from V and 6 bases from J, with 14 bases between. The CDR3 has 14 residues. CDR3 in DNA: TGTGCCATCAGTGATTCAGGGATAGGGGCTGAAGCTTTCTTT. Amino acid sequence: CAISDSGIGAEAFF.

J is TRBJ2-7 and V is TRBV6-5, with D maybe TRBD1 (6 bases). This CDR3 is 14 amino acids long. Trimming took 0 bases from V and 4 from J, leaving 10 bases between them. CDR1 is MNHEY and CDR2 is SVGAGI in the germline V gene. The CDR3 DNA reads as TGTGCCAGCAGTTACTCCATGAGGGGGTACGAGCAGTACTTC. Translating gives CASSYSMRGYEQYF.

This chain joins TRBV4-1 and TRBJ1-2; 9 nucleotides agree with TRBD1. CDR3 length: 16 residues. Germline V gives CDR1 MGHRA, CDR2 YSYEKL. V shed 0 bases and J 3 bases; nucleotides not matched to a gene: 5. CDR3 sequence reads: CASSQDRGTGHYGYTF. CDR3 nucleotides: TGCGCCAGCAGCCAAGATCGCGGGACAGGGCACTATGGCTACACCTTC.

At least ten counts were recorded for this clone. CDR3: CASSGLLSYEQYF. CDR3 in DNA: TGTGCCAGCAGTGGGCTCCTGTCCTACGAGCAGTACTTC. J is TRBJ2-7 and V is TRBV2; D gene uncertain. CDR1 SNHLY and CDR2 FYNNEI come from the germline V gene. This CDR3 is built from 13 residues. Trimming took 4 bases from V and 1 from J, leaving 8 bases between them.

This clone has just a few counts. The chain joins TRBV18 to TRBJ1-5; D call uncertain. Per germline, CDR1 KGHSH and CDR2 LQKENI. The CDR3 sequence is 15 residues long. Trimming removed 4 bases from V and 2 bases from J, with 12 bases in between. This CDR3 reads CASSLNQDGNQPQHF. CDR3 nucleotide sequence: TGTGCCAGCTCACTCAATCAGGATGGCAATCAGCCCCAGCATTTT.

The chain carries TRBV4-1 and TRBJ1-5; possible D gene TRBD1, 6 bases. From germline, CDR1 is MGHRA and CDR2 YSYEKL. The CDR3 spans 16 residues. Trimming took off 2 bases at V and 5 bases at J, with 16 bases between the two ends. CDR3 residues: CASSQLGRGLDQPQHF. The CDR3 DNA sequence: TGCGCCAGCAGCCAACTAGGCAGGGGTCTCGATCAGCCCCAGCATTTT.

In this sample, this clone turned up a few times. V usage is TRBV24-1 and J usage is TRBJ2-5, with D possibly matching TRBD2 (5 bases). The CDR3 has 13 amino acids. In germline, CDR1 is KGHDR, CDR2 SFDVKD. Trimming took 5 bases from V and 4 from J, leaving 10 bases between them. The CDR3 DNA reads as TGTGCCACCAGTGTTGGTAGCGTAGAGACCCAGTACTTC. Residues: CATSVGSVETQYF.

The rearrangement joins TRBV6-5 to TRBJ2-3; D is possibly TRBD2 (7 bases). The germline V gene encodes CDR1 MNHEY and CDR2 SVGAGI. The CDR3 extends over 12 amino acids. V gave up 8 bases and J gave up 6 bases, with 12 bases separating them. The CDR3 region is CASGGGADTQYF. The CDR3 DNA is TGTGCCAGCGGCGGGGGCGCGGATACGCAGTATTTT.